The sequence of this TCR beta chain was determined in a study of blood T cell repertoires in COVID-19. Study details: Samples taken during acute and convalescent COVID-19 were collected in the United States, Italy and Spain. PBMCs, B-cell-depleted T cells, or T cells provided the cDNA or gDNA that made up the material.

TCRdb's table, derived via immunoSEQ multiplex PCR, lists solely in-frame clones and lacks some. The repertoire holds 100,000 to 140,000 clones, with around 83% as singletons. Sequencing used peripheral blood. This receptor was obtained from a man aged 65-85 years with acute or convalescent COVID-19.

CDR3 nucleotide sequence: TGTGCCAGCTCTAGAACAGGCATATTCTCCTACGAGCAGTACTTC. Protein: CASSRTGIFSYEQYF. The rearrangement joins TRBV18 to TRBJ2-7, with D tentatively TRBD1 (5 bases). V gave up 6 bases and J gave up 0 bases, with 15 bases separating them. The CDR3 sequence is 15 residues long. Germline lookup yields CDR1 KGHSH and CDR2 LQKENI.